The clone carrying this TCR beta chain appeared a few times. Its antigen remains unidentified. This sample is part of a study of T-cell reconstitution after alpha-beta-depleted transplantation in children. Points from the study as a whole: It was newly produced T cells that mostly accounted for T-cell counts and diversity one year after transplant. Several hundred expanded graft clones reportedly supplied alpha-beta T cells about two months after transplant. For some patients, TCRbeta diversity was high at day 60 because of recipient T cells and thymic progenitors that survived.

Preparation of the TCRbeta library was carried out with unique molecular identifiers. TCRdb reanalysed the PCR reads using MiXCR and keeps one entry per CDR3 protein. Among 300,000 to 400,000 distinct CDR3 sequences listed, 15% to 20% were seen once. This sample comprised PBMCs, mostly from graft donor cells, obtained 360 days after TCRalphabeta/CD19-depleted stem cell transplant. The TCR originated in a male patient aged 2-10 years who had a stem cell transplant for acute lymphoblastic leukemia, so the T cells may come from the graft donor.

CDR3 residues: CSARDSSGRGNTDTQYF. In DNA, the CDR3 is TGCAGTGCTAGAGATTCCTCCGGGAGGGGTAACACAGATACGCAGTATTTT. The chain joins TRBV20-1 to TRBJ2-3, with TRBD2 matching 8 bases. CDR1 is DFQATT, CDR2 SNEGSKA, per germline (reference sequence). This CDR3 contains 17 residues. After removal of 0 bases from V and 2 bases from J, the junction contained 10 bases not matched to a gene.